This T cell receptor beta chain is from a study of shared clonotypes between healthy human individuals. CDR3 length equals 13 residues. Germline-derived CDR1 and CDR2 are SGHRS and YFSETQ. Deletions cut 1 base from V and 5 bases from J, with 9 bases between. In the sorted-subset replicate PCRs, about 190 ng DNA, around 30,000 T cell genomes, was used. Original methodology: Filtering differed because ImmunoSEQ produced junction-only sequences that carried no quality scores. Sequenced by immunoSEQ multiplex PCR; TCRdb stores in-frame clones only, minus some. For V, J and clone size, that table is used; D and trimming come from the DNA. The table shows about 2.4 million clones, with over 85% occurring only once.

Input material: naive CD4+ T cells from PBMCs. Indicated subset: CD45RA+ positively selected. The chain has TRBV5-1 and TRBJ1-2; D gene uncertain. The TCR comes from a man between 18 and 29 years old in good health. Some clones in this sample may be carry-over from other donors' samples. The CDR3 DNA is TGCGCCAGCAGCTTGTCTCCGGAATATGGCTACACCTTC. Protein: CASSLSPEYGYTF.